Presented here are 12 T cell receptor beta chains from one specimen sequenced in a study of control samples from healthy donors and cancer patients (dated by TCRdb to the early 2020s). The protocol used for the library was the immunoSEQ multiplex PCR assay. TCRdb's version of the immuneACCESS table is confined to in-frame rearrangements and falls short of the full clone set. An unresolved V gene accounts for under half of the shortfall where checked; the remainder is of unknown origin. This sample gives around 140,000 clones in total; 90% to 95% of them show up just once. Of the sample, about an eighth is held by the ten largest clones. Sequenced material: blood. All receptors derive from a man aged 40-55 years in good health.

The J gene is TRBJ2-7, the V gene TRBV4-1, with 7 bases that match TRBD1. V shed 3 bases, J shed 0 bases, and the junction held 2 bases outside the gene matches. The CDR3 is 14 amino acids. Germline V gene data show CDR1 as MGHRA and CDR2 as YSYEKL. The DNA of the CDR3 is TGCGCCAGCAGCCATCGGGACAGCTCCTACGAGCAGTACTTC. Its protein product is CASSHRDSSYEQYF.

The chain employs TRBV9 and TRBJ2-1; D not resolved. V lost 6 bases and J 3 bases, leaving 13 bases between the germline ends. This CDR3 contains 14 residues. Germline V CDR1 and CDR2: SGDLS, YYNGEE. The CDR3 reads CASTRLDIYNEQFF. CDR3 bases: TGTGCCAGCACCCGACTGGATATCTACAATGAGCAGTTCTTC.

The chain combines TRBV6-1 with TRBJ2-2; 9 bases fit TRBD2. Germline lookup yields CDR1 MNHNS and CDR2 SASEGT. V was clipped by 3 bases and J by 0 bases; unmatched bases: 8. The CDR3 is made up of 18 amino acids. The CDR3 DNA reads TGTGCCAGCAGTGAGGTAGTTAGCGGGAGTGCGAACACCGGGGAGCTGTTTTTT. It encodes CASSEVVSGSANTGELFF.

In DNA form, the CDR3 reads TGTGCCAGCATACGATCAAACTCTAATGAAAAACTGTTTTTT. Its protein is CASIRSNSNEKLFF. The chain links TRBV28 to TRBJ1-4; D is unresolved. The CDR3 is made up of 14 amino acids. The germline V gene encodes CDR1 MDHEN and CDR2 SYDVKM. V gave up 7 bases and J gave up 3 bases, with 12 bases separating them.

The CDR3 nucleotides are TGTGCCAGCAGCGTAGGCTCACAGGGGTTCGAAGAGACCCAGTACTTC. It is translated as CASSVGSQGFEETQYF. This chain links TRBV9 with TRBJ2-5; 7 positions agree with TRBD1. This CDR3 comprises 16 residues. The germline V gene encodes CDR1 SGDLS and CDR2 YYNGEE. J was trimmed by 3 bases and V by 0 bases; bases with no gene match: 8. Variable domain in full (rest from reference TRBV9 and TRBJ2-5): DSGVTQTPKHLITATGQRVTLRCSPRSGDLSVYWYQQSLDQGLQFLIQYYNGEERAKGNILERFSAQQFPDLHSELNLSSLELGDSALYFCASSVGSQGFEETQYFGPGTRLLVL.

The chain carries TRBV19 and TRBJ2-7; D may be TRBD2 (7 bases). V lost 3 bases and J lost 2, with 14 bases in between. Germline CDR1 reads LNHDA; CDR2 reads SQIVND (reference sequence). This CDR3 region has 15 residues. CDR3 DNA: TGTGCCAGTAGTATGCCGGGCGGGGGCCCCTACGAGCAGTACTTC. It specifies CASSMPGGGPYEQYF. Supplemented by reference TRBV19 and TRBJ2-7, the full variable domain reads DGGITQSPKYLFRKEGQNVTLSCEQNLNHDAMYWYRQDPGQGLRLIYYSQIVNDFQKGDIAEGYSVSREKKESFPLTVTSAQKNPTAFYLCASSMPGGGPYEQYFGPGTRLTVT.

The rearrangement uses TRBV27 and TRBJ1-3; D gene uncertain. The CDR3 contains 11 residues. CDR1 is MNHEY, CDR2 SMNVEV, per germline (reference sequence). V was cut by 8 bases and J by 6 bases, with 8 bases left in between. The CDR3 spells CASQGQNTIYF. In DNA form, the CDR3 reads TGTGCCAGCCAAGGGCAAAACACCATATATTTT.

The CDR3 DNA reads TGTGCCACCAGTGATAGGGCAGATTACAATGAGCAGTTCTTC. This sequence encodes CATSDRADYNEQFF. J is TRBJ2-1 and V is TRBV24-1; D unresolved. Germline V gene data show CDR1 as KGHDR and CDR2 as SFDVKD. CDR3 length: 14 amino acids. Trimming pared 3 bases from V and 4 bases from J, leaving 9 bases between.

This clone appeared once. The V and J genes are TRBV29-1 and TRBJ2-3, with D unresolved. There are 10 residues in the CDR3. V lost 7 bases, J lost 1 base, and 3 bases lay in between. Germline V gene lookup returns CDR1 SQVTM and CDR2 ANQGSEA. The CDR3 coding sequence is TGCAGCGCCCGCACAGATACGCAGTATTTT. Protein sequence: CSARTDTQYF.

The chain has TRBV5-6 and TRBJ1-2, with 9 nucleotides matching TRBD1. J gave up 7 bases and V 3 bases, and 7 bases lay outside the gene matches. The CDR3 spans 14 residues. CDR1 is SGHDT, CDR2 YYEEEE, per germline. CDR3 coding DNA: TGTGCCAGCAGCTCCCCGACAGGGGGTATTGGCTACACCTTC. Translation: CASSSPTGGIGYTF.

In DNA, the CDR3 is TGTGCCAGCAAACAGGGTACAGATACGCAGTATTTT. Translated, it gives CASKQGTDTQYF. The genes are TRBV11-2 and TRBJ2-3; D is possibly TRBD1 (6 bases). The CDR3 contains 12 residues. V was cut by 7 bases and J by 3 bases, with 8 bases left in between. Germline V gives CDR1 SGHAT, CDR2 FQNNGV.

V usage is TRBV6-5 and J usage is TRBJ2-7; no clear D gene. Germline V gives CDR1 MNHEY, CDR2 SVGAGI. The CDR3 totals 13 residues. The V and J ends lost 5 bases and 2 bases respectively, with 10 bases between them. CDR3 DNA sequence: TGTGCCAGCAGTCGGGCAGGAGCCTACGAGCAGTACTTC. This codes for CASSRAGAYEQYF.